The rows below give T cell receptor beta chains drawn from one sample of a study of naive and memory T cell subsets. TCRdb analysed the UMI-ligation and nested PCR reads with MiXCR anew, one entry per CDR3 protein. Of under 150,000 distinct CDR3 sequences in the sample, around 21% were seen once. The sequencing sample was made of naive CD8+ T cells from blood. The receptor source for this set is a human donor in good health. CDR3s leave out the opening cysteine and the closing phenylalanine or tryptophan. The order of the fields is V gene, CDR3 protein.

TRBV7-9	ASGDSEF
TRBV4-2	ASSQPRVDRPPGANVLT
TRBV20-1	SASYNEQF
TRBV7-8	ASSPGLAGRTDTQY
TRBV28	ASSPGQAYAYEQY
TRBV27	ASSLGPGGAGAYEQY
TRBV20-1	SALPGGQGYEQY
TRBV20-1	SAIGGTGELF
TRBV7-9	ASSSLETQY
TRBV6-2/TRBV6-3	ASSYGPPASLF
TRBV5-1	ASSFTGTSGNEQF
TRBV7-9	ASSPTNTGPFNEKLF
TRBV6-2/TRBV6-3	ASRLTGQDEQF
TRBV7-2	ASSLVAPGFYEQY
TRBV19	ASSLRVEADEQY
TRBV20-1	SAEDLAGGAYEQY
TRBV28	ASSSPQTVSYEQY
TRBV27	ASSPTRYYNEQF
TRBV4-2	ASSLGLGQGDSGANVLT
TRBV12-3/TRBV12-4	ASSPEVQRSNEQF
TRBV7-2	ASTQRLASDTQY
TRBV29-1	SVEGGDRANTGELF
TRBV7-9	ASSSGLERFVETQY
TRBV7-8	ASSLAGLVRGPEQY
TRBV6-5	ASSYLTGDPDYEQY
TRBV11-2	ASSLGWRNTEAF
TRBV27	ASSGGVGEKLF
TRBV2	AYGGAPLSYEQY
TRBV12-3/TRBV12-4	ASRERSSSYNEQF
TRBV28	ASSLWGSGSVQIQETQY
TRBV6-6	ASSYSAGGRTDTQY
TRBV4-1	ASSHGQFSYNEQF
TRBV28	ASSLTFLYEQY
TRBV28	ASSSPRDRGFDEQF
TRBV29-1	SVVLAEAYEQY
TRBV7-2	ASAPWTDEQF
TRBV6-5	ASSYSRTGRNTEAF
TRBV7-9	ASSPIAGEVGGPDTQY
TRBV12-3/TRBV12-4	ASSPAGDYNEQF
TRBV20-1	SAQEGLAGVYEQF
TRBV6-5	ASSYTESPSTDTQY
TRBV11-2	ASSLTGAQY
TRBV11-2	ASSLSGSYEQY
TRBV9	ASSTEGPPLYGYT
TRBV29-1	SVTTGLNTEAF
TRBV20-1	SGGRLVSTDTQY
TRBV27	ASSLAGTSFDEQY
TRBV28	ASSRIGSDEQF
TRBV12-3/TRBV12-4	ASTVGGPQETQY
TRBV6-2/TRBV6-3	ASTWTGRGSPLH
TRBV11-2	ASSYSGRAGEQY
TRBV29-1	SVEREGLPYNEQF
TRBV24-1	ATSDHPKGTSKF